This is a list of T cell receptor beta chains from one sample in a study of cytomegalovirus exposure and HLA in healthy donors. Sequencing was performed with immunoSEQ multiplex PCR; in TCRdb, only in-frame clones are kept and a portion is missing. The profile shows more than 100,000 clones, about 74% of them singletons. The sample consisted of PBMCs. All receptors come from a woman between 45 and 60 years old in good health and CMV-seropositive. Each CDR3 is given with its conserved first and last residue. The D gene is left open where the match is weak. Some rows mark clone size as missing; the rest say once, few, many or name a class of expanded clone.

D,size,J,V,CDR3,DNA
TRBD1,.,TRBJ1-1,TRBV5-1,CASSFQGDTEAFF,TGCGCCAGCAGCTTCCAGGGGGACACTGAAGCTTTCTTT
TRBD1,.,TRBJ2-7,TRBV6-5,CASSDSGTGKDEQYF,TGTGCCAGCAGTGACTCCGGGACAGGGAAAGACGAGCAGTACTTC
TRBD2,.,TRBJ2-5,TRBV7-9,CASSPRLAGGETQYF,TGTGCCAGCAGCCCAAGACTAGCGGGAGGCGAGACCCAGTACTTC
.,.,TRBJ1-2,TRBV6-1,CASRVGSVSNGYTF,TGTGCCAGCAGGGTAGGTAGCGTGTCCAATGGCTACACCTTC
TRBD1,.,TRBJ2-2,TRBV19,CASSPTGGWTGELFF,TGTGCCAGTTCACCCACAGGGGGCTGGACCGGGGAGCTGTTTTTT
.,few,TRBJ1-2,TRBV27,CASSLVGGLNYGYTF,TGTGCCAGCAGCCTGGTCGGGGGGCTTAACTATGGCTACACCTTC
TRBD1,.,TRBJ2-2,TRBV5-1,CASRTGAGELFF,TGCGCCAGCCGTACAGGGGCCGGGGAGCTGTTTTTT
.,.,TRBJ2-5,TRBV29-1,CSAFPAGHETQYF,TGCAGCGCCTTCCCGGCGGGGCACGAGACCCAGTACTTC
TRBD1,.,TRBJ2-5,TRBV5-4,CASSPGQEFGGTQYF,TGTGCCAGCAGCCCGGGACAGGAGTTCGGTGGGACCCAGTACTTC
.,.,TRBJ1-6,TRBV14,CASSQEGRAYSPLHF,TGTGCCAGCAGCCAAGAGGGGCGAGCCTATTCACCCCTCCACTTT
.,.,TRBJ1-5,TRBV6-1,CASMEINQPQHF,TGTGCCAGCATGGAGATTAATCAGCCCCAGCATTTT
.,few,TRBJ2-5,TRBV5-1,CASSLEGGGEETQYF,TGCGCCAGCAGCTTGGAGGGGGGAGGGGAAGAGACCCAGTACTTC
.,.,TRBJ1-1,TRBV29-1,CSGGGQSNTEAFF,TGCAGCGGTGGAGGACAGTCGAACACTGAAGCTTTCTTT
TRBD2,few,TRBJ2-5,TRBV11-3,CASSLDSGGRQETQYF,TGTGCCAGCAGCTTAGATAGCGGGGGGCGCCAAGAGACCCAGTACTTC
.,.,TRBJ1-1,TRBV6-5,CASSYGTRNTEAFF,TGTGCCAGCAGTTACGGGACAAGGAACACTGAAGCTTTCTTT
TRBD2,.,TRBJ2-7,TRBV7-9,CASREGTSGREQYF,TGTGCCAGCAGAGAAGGGACTAGCGGTCGCGAGCAGTACTTC
.,.,TRBJ1-5,TRBV7-9,CSSSLVGQGKGNQPQHF,TGTTCCAGCAGCTTAGTGGGCCAGGGGAAAGGCAATCAGCCCCAGCATTTT
.,.,TRBJ1-5,TRBV7-2,CASSLDGFRNQPQHF,TGTGCCAGCAGCTTAGACGGGTTTCGGAATCAGCCCCAGCATTTT
TRBD1,.,TRBJ1-2,TRBV6-1,CASRDQGAGGYTF,TGTGCCAGCAGAGACCAGGGGGCAGGAGGCTACACCTTC
TRBD1,few,TRBJ1-1,TRBV2,CASSRDRHTEAFF,TGTGCCAGCAGTAGGGACAGGCACACTGAAGCTTTCTTT
.,.,TRBJ1-2,TRBV30,CAWSVGAGNYGYTF,TGTGCCTGGAGTGTAGGGGCAGGCAACTATGGCTACACCTTC
.,few,TRBJ2-7,TRBV5-4,CASSSGVYEQYF,TGTGCCAGCAGCTCCGGGGTCTACGAGCAGTACTTC
.,.,TRBJ1-5,TRBV7-9,CASSPTKGPQHF,TGTGCCAGCAGCCCGACTAAAGGCCCCCAGCATTTT
.,.,TRBJ2-7,TRBV5-6,CASSLGGPRGEQYF,TGTGCCAGCAGCTTGGGCGGCCCAAGGGGCGAGCAGTACTTC
.,.,TRBJ1-5,TRBV2,CASSEDRDQPQHF,TGTGCCAGCAGTGAAGACAGGGACCAGCCCCAGCATTTT
TRBD1,once,TRBJ1-1,TRBV7-2,CASSLSHGQGRGTEAFF,TGTGCCAGCAGCTTATCTCATGGACAGGGAAGGGGGACTGAAGCTTTCTTT
.,.,TRBJ2-1,TRBV9,CASSRGTGLVYNEQFF,TGTGCCAGCAGCCGGGGAACAGGGCTAGTTTACAATGAGCAGTTCTTC
.,.,TRBJ2-7,TRBV29-1,CSVVHDTASEQYF,TGCAGCGTTGTTCATGACACCGCATCCGAGCAGTACTTC
.,.,TRBJ2-1,TRBV18,CASSPSLNEQFF,TGTGCCAGCTCACCTTCCCTTAATGAGCAGTTCTTC
.,.,TRBJ1-1,TRBV7-9,CASSAGEGGNTEAFF,TGTGCCAGCAGCGCGGGGGAGGGGGGAAACACTGAAGCTTTCTTT
.,.,TRBJ2-3,TRBV5-5,CASSFGSADTQYF,TGTGCCAGCAGCTTCGGGTCTGCGGATACGCAGTATTTT
TRBD1,.,TRBJ1-2,TRBV7-8,CASSLVDRGGSTGGYTF,TGTGCCAGCAGCTTAGTGGACAGGGGGGGGAGTACGGGTGGCTACACCTTC